This TCR beta chain came from a study of cytomegalovirus exposure and HLA in healthy donors. The data were produced by immunoSEQ multiplex PCR, yet TCRdb's version contains in-frame clones alone and is incomplete. The sample carries over 150,000 clones, approximately 86% recorded once. CDR1 MNHNS and CDR2 SASEGT come from the germline V gene. Unmatched junction bases numbered 10, after V lost 8 bases and J lost 5 bases. CDR3 size: 15 residues. The sequencing input was PBMCs. The sequence came from a man aged 18 to 29 in good health and CMV-seropositive. The chain has TRBV6-1 and TRBJ2-3, with TRBD2 identical over 10 bases. The CDR3 sequence: CASGVGSGGGDTQYF. The CDR3 region has the DNA TGTGCCAGCGGTGTAGGAAGCGGGGGGGGAGATACGCAGTATTTT.